Listed below are T cell receptor beta chains from one sample, sequenced in a study of beta chain features in type 1 diabetes. TCRdb's copy holds only in-frame clones and misses some; the assay was immunoSEQ multiplex PCR. There are about 360,000 clones in the sample; roughly 12% occur only once, and about 0.017% lies in the top ten. The sequenced sample was naive CD4+ T cells from blood. These receptors all stem from a young man in good health. Each CDR3 is given with its conserved first and last residue. Each record gives: J gene, clone size, V gene, D gene, CDR3 DNA, CDR3 protein. A D gene is named only where the DNA matches it firmly. Not every row has a clone size; where given, it reads once, few, many or a size class.

j_gene: TRBJ2-5
abundance: few
v_gene: TRBV30
d_gene: TRBD1
CDR3nt: TGTGCCTGGAGTGGACAGGGATTGGAGACCCAGTACTTC
CDR3aa: CAWSGQGLETQYF

j_gene: TRBJ2-3
abundance: -
v_gene: TRBV5-1
d_gene: -
CDR3nt: TGCGCCAGCAGCCCGGGACTTCTGTTTCTCACAGATACGCAGTATTTT
CDR3aa: CASSPGLLFLTDTQYF

j_gene: TRBJ1-2
abundance: -
v_gene: TRBV30
d_gene: -
CDR3nt: TGTGCCTGGAGTGTGGGCCGAGGGGGTTTTGGCTACACCTTC
CDR3aa: CAWSVGRGGFGYTF

j_gene: TRBJ1-2
abundance: -
v_gene: TRBV28
d_gene: -
CDR3nt: TGTGCCAGCAGTTACCAGGGTTATGGCTACACCTTC
CDR3aa: CASSYQGYGYTF

j_gene: TRBJ2-2
abundance: -
v_gene: TRBV19
d_gene: TRBD1
CDR3nt: TGTGCCAGTAGGATGCGACAGGGGAACACCGGGGAGCTGTTTTTT
CDR3aa: CASRMRQGNTGELFF

j_gene: TRBJ1-5
abundance: once
v_gene: TRBV6-5
d_gene: -
CDR3nt: TGTGCCAGCAGTCGGACAGCCAGCAATCAGCCCCAGCATTTT
CDR3aa: CASSRTASNQPQHF

j_gene: TRBJ1-4
abundance: -
v_gene: TRBV4-2
d_gene: -
CDR3nt: TGTGCCAGCAGCCAACCTACGCGGGGCACTAATGAAAAACTGTTTTTT
CDR3aa: CASSQPTRGTNEKLFF

j_gene: TRBJ2-5
abundance: few
v_gene: TRBV7-2
d_gene: TRBD2
CDR3nt: TGTGCCAGCAGCTTGATGGGACTAGCGGGAGAGACCCAGTACTTC
CDR3aa: CASSLMGLAGETQYF

j_gene: TRBJ2-3
abundance: few
v_gene: TRBV5-1
d_gene: -
CDR3nt: TGCGCCAGCAGGATCAGGGTGGACACAGATACGCAGTATTTT
CDR3aa: CASRIRVDTDTQYF

j_gene: TRBJ2-5
abundance: few
v_gene: TRBV10-3
d_gene: TRBD2
CDR3nt: TGTGCCATCAAGGATAGCGGGACTGAGACCCAGTACTTC
CDR3aa: CAIKDSGTETQYF

j_gene: TRBJ1-2
abundance: -
v_gene: TRBV28
d_gene: -
CDR3nt: TGTGCCAGCTCGGGACTTCACTATGGCTACACCTTC
CDR3aa: CASSGLHYGYTF

j_gene: TRBJ2-7
abundance: -
v_gene: TRBV7-2
d_gene: TRBD2
CDR3nt: TGTGCCAGCAGCACCGTTAGCGGGAGCTCCTACGAGCAGTACTTC
CDR3aa: CASSTVSGSSYEQYF

j_gene: TRBJ1-2
abundance: -
v_gene: TRBV4-3
d_gene: -
CDR3nt: TGCGCCAGCAGTACACAGGGAGTCGGGTATGGCTACACCTTC
CDR3aa: CASSTQGVGYGYTF

j_gene: TRBJ2-7
abundance: -
v_gene: TRBV18
d_gene: TRBD1
CDR3nt: TGTGCCAGCTCACCCGGGACAGGTTACGAGCAGTACTTC
CDR3aa: CASSPGTGYEQYF

j_gene: TRBJ1-1
abundance: -
v_gene: TRBV5-1
d_gene: -
CDR3nt: TGCGCCAGCAGCTTGGGGGACACCGTTACGAACACTGAAGCTTTCTTT
CDR3aa: CASSLGDTVTNTEAFF

j_gene: TRBJ1-2
abundance: -
v_gene: TRBV6-1
d_gene: TRBD1
CDR3nt: TGTGCCAGCAGTGAAACGCCCCGACAGGGGAACTATGGCTACACCTTC
CDR3aa: CASSETPRQGNYGYTF

j_gene: TRBJ1-2
abundance: once
v_gene: TRBV20-1
d_gene: -
CDR3nt: TGCAGTGCTAGTTTCGGTGGCTACACCTTC
CDR3aa: CSASFGGYTF

j_gene: TRBJ2-7
abundance: -
v_gene: TRBV5-4
d_gene: TRBD2
CDR3nt: TGTGCCAGCAGCTCCATTCGCTCTAGCGGGGGAGCCTACGAGCAGTACTTC
CDR3aa: CASSSIRSSGGAYEQYF

j_gene: TRBJ2-1
abundance: few
v_gene: TRBV15
d_gene: TRBD2
CDR3nt: TGTGCCACCAGCCAAGGACTAGCGGATCTCAATGAGCAGTTCTTC
CDR3aa: CATSQGLADLNEQFF

j_gene: TRBJ1-2
abundance: -
v_gene: TRBV28
d_gene: -
CDR3nt: TGTGCCAGCACCCGCCGGCAGGCTAACTATGGCTACACCTTC
CDR3aa: CASTRRQANYGYTF

j_gene: TRBJ1-1
abundance: -
v_gene: TRBV18
d_gene: TRBD1
CDR3nt: TGTGCCAGCTCATACAGTTCACCGGGACAGGGGGCTGAAGCTTTCTTT
CDR3aa: CASSYSSPGQGAEAFF

j_gene: TRBJ1-1
abundance: few
v_gene: TRBV7-9
d_gene: -
CDR3nt: TGTGCCAGCAGATACCAGAGGGGGACTGAAGCTTTCTTT
CDR3aa: CASRYQRGTEAFF

j_gene: TRBJ1-2
abundance: few
v_gene: TRBV7-6
d_gene: -
CDR3nt: TGTGCCAGCAGCCCTGGGGGGACTACTAACTATGGCTACACCTTC
CDR3aa: CASSPGGTTNYGYTF

j_gene: TRBJ1-6
abundance: few
v_gene: TRBV9
d_gene: -
CDR3nt: TGTGCCAGCAGCGTATCAGGACAAGGATCACCCCTCCACTTT
CDR3aa: CASSVSGQGSPLHF

j_gene: TRBJ2-2
abundance: few
v_gene: TRBV18
d_gene: TRBD2
CDR3nt: TGTGCCAGCTCATTTTCAGCGGGAGCGAACACCGGGGAGCTGTTTTTT
CDR3aa: CASSFSAGANTGELFF

j_gene: TRBJ2-1
abundance: -
v_gene: TRBV7-2
d_gene: TRBD2
CDR3nt: TGTGCCAGCAGCTTGGGTAGCGGGAGTGGGAATGAGCAGTTCTTC
CDR3aa: CASSLGSGSGNEQFF

j_gene: TRBJ1-2
abundance: -
v_gene: TRBV6-1
d_gene: -
CDR3nt: TGTGCCAGCAAGCGGGCCGGTACTAACTATGGCTACACCTTC
CDR3aa: CASKRAGTNYGYTF

j_gene: TRBJ1-5
abundance: -
v_gene: TRBV28
d_gene: TRBD1
CDR3nt: TGTGCCAGCAGTTTACAGGGGGCTAGCAATCAGCCCCAGCATTTT
CDR3aa: CASSLQGASNQPQHF

j_gene: TRBJ2-7
abundance: -
v_gene: TRBV5-1
d_gene: TRBD1
CDR3nt: TGCGCCAGCAGCTTGGATCGGACAGGGGACGAGCAGTACTTC
CDR3aa: CASSLDRTGDEQYF

j_gene: TRBJ1-3
abundance: -
v_gene: TRBV30
d_gene: -
CDR3nt: TGTGCCTGGAGTCCCGGCGGGGGCCTGATACACAACACCATATATTTT
CDR3aa: CAWSPGGGLIHNTIYF